This entry lists 6 T cell receptor beta chains sequenced from one sample in a study of T cell changes during pregnancy in multiple sclerosis. This table comes from immunoSEQ multiplex PCR, and its TCRdb copy is limited to in-frame clones, with some not included. The sample shows just under 85,000 clones, 90% to 95% of them seen only once. This specimen was peripheral blood, taken in the first trimester of pregnancy. The receptors here all came from a female donor with multiple sclerosis, enrolled in a pregnancy study.

The rearrangement uses TRBV9 and TRBJ2-3; D call uncertain. Per the germline V gene, CDR1 is SGDLS and CDR2 is YYNGEE. The CDR3 runs to 14 residues. V lost 0 bases and J lost 2, with 7 bases in between. CDR3 region: CASSVGQITDTQYF. The CDR3 DNA reads TGTGCCAGCAGCGTAGGGCAGATCACAGATACGCAGTATTTT.

The V call is TRBV11-1, the J call TRBJ2-1; 8 positions agree with TRBD2. Looked up from germline, CDR1 is SGHAT and CDR2 is FQDESV (reference sequence). Trimming removed 2 bases from V and 5 bases from J; junction bases left unmatched: 8. The CDR3 extends over 16 amino acids. The CDR3 region has the DNA TGTGCCAGCAGCTTAAAGTCCGGGACTAGAAACAATGAGCAGTTCTTC. Translated: CASSLKSGTRNNEQFF.

The chain has TRBV11-2 and TRBJ1-2; 8 nucleotides match TRBD1. Losses at the gene ends were 6 bases for V and 4 bases for J; bases not matched to a gene: 7. Per germline, CDR1 SGHAT and CDR2 FQNNGV. The CDR3 contains 14 residues. DNA for the CDR3: TGTGCCAGCAGACCACACACAGGGGGCTATGGCTACACCTTC. It specifies CASRPHTGGYGYTF.

This chain uses TRBV18 with TRBJ2-1; TRBD2 agrees at 10 bases. The germline CDR1 and CDR2 sequences are KGHSH and LQKENI. Trimming took 6 bases from V and 9 from J; bases not matched to a gene: 8. This CDR3 is 14 amino acids long. The CDR3 nucleotides are TGTGCCAGCTCGGAGCGGGAGGGGTTCGGTGAGCAGTTCTTC. This sequence encodes CASSEREGFGEQFF.

The V and J genes are TRBV19 and TRBJ2-2, with no clear D. The CDR3 is made up of 14 amino acids. Germline V gene lookup returns CDR1 LNHDA and CDR2 SQIVND (reference sequence). Trimming shortened V by 2 bases and J by 1 base, and 5 bases separated the two germline ends. CDR3: CASSIQLNTGELFF. The CDR3 nucleotides are TGTGCCAGTAGTATACAGTTGAACACCGGGGAGCTGTTTTTT.

CDR3 coding DNA: TGTGCCAGCAGCTTAGCTGCAGGGCGTACTTCACCCCTCCACTTT. This translates into CASSLAAGRTSPLHF. The rearrangement uses TRBV7-8 and TRBJ1-6; D is perhaps TRBD1 (5 bases). CDR3 size: 15 residues. Germline-derived CDR1 and CDR2 are SGHVS and FQNEAQ. Deletions cut 0 bases from V and 9 bases from J, with 12 bases between. Combining the CDR3 with reference TRBV7-8 and TRBJ1-6 gives the whole variable domain GAGVSQSPRYKVAKRGQDVALRCDPISGHVSLFWYQQALGQGPEFLTYFQNEAQLDKSGLPSDRFFAERPEGSVSTLKIQRTQQEDSAVYLCASSLAAGRTSPLHFGNGTRLTVT.